Each of the 4 T cell receptor beta chains below was sequenced from the same sample in a study of blood T cell repertoires in COVID-19 (TCRdb year 2020). Libraries came from the immunoSEQ multiplex PCR assay. Not all clones reach the TCRdb copy of this immuneACCESS table, which keeps in-frame sequences only. Checked studies attribute under half of the gap to unresolved V genes and leave the rest unexplained. The sample table shows approximately 69,000 clones, and 65% to 85% are seen once. The top ten clones comprise approximately 17% of the sample. The sequenced material came from peripheral blood. Source of these receptors: a man in his sixties with acute or convalescent COVID-19.

The gene calls are TRBV18 and TRBJ2-2, with 9 nucleotides matching TRBD1. Trimming cost V 6 bases and J 4 bases; bases outside gene matches: 9. From germline, CDR1 is KGHSH and CDR2 LQKENI. The CDR3 extends over 16 amino acids. CDR3 DNA: TGTGCCAGCTCTCGTCAGACAGGGGGAGTCACCGGGGAGCTGTTTTTT. Translated: CASSRQTGGVTGELFF.

As DNA, the CDR3 is TGTGCCAGCAGCTTAGTAGTAGCGAACACCGGGGAGCTGTTTTTT. It is translated as CASSLVVANTGELFF. The chain links TRBV7-2 to TRBJ2-2; D uncertain. The V end was cut by 1 base, the J end by 0 bases, with 6 bases between. Germline CDR1 reads SGHTA; CDR2 reads FQGNSA. The CDR3 spans 15 residues.

CDR3 sequence (DNA): TGTGCCAGCAGCTTAACTCCAGGGTTTGTCTATGGCTACACCTTC. This codes for CASSLTPGFVYGYTF. V is TRBV11-2 and J is TRBJ1-2, with TRBD1 as a possible D gene (5 bases). The length of the CDR3 is 15 residues. Germline V gene data show CDR1 as SGHAT and CDR2 as FQNNGV. Trimming removed 2 bases at V and 4 bases at J, with 14 bases between.

This clone has only one observation. The chain combines TRBV7-6 with TRBJ1-6, with D tentatively TRBD1 (6 bases). The V gene lost 5 bases and the J gene lost 2 bases, with 13 bases spanning the gap. Germline V gives CDR1 SGHVS, CDR2 FNYEAQ. The CDR3 has 16 residues. The CDR3 nucleotides are TGTGCCAGCAGCCCACAGGGAGTTGCCTATAATTCACCCCTCCACTTT. It is translated as CASSPQGVAYNSPLHF.